Below are 21 T cell receptor beta chains sequenced from a single sample in a study of shared T cell receptors in the human thymus (dated by TCRdb to the early 2020s). Library preparation was by the immunoSEQ multiplex PCR assay. This immuneACCESS table, as held by TCRdb, lists in-frame sequences with V and J called but not all clones. Of the missing ones, under half trace to an unresolved V gene in checked studies; the others have no known cause. The sample table holds a few hundred thousand clones, of which roughly 94% were seen once. 0.015% to 0.02% of the sample is held by the ten biggest clonotypes. What was sequenced was thymocytes. The receptors were sampled from a human donor.

The chain employs TRBV29-1 and TRBJ2-7; perhaps TRBD2 as D (5 bases). The CDR3 has 12 residues. The germline V gene has CDR1 SQVTM and CDR2 ANQGSEA. Trimming took off 4 bases at V and 1 base at J, with 8 bases between the two ends. The CDR3 sequence is CSVGGESYEQYF. In nucleotides, the CDR3 is TGCAGCGTTGGGGGAGAATCCTACGAGCAGTACTTC.

The chain combines TRBV19 with TRBJ2-6; no clear D gene. The CDR3 has 16 amino acids. Trimming cost V 4 bases and J 0 bases, with 10 bases left between them. The V gene's germline CDR1 is LNHDA and CDR2 SQIVND (reference sequence). Written as DNA, the CDR3 is TGTGCCAGTAGTACCGTAAGTCCCTCTGGGGCCAACGTCCTGACTTTC. Translated, it gives CASSTVSPSGANVLTF.

This chain connects TRBV2 to TRBJ2-7; 10 nucleotides align to TRBD2. Germline V gene sequence: CDR1 SNHLY, CDR2 FYNNEI. J lost 6 bases, V lost 7 bases, and 24 bases had no gene match. CDR3 length equals 19 residues. The CDR3 DNA is TGTGCCAGCATGGTGGACGGGCCTAGCGGGAGATCGGGCCCGTTCGAGCAGTACTTC. This translates into CASMVDGPSGRSGPFEQYF.

This chain uses TRBV6-1 with TRBJ2-7; D not certain. Trimming took off 3 bases at V and 6 bases at J, with 18 bases between the two ends. In germline, CDR1 is MNHNS, CDR2 SASEGT. The CDR3 has 15 amino acids. The CDR3 DNA is TGTGCCAGCAGTGACTTCAGTGGGAAGTGGGCCGAGCAGTACTTC. This encodes CASSDFSGKWAEQYF.

The chain has TRBV5-6 and TRBJ2-5; D possibly corresponds to TRBD2 (6 bases). This CDR3 is 14 amino acids long. Germline CDR1 is SGHDT and CDR2 is YYEEEE. V was clipped by 5 bases and J by 5 bases, with 16 bases between them. This CDR3 reads CASRNRSGWETQYF. CDR3 bases: TGTGCCAGCAGGAACCGAAGCGGGTGGGAGACCCAGTACTTC.

Here the CDR3 reads CASSQGWGYEQYF. Here the CDR3 DNA reads TGTGCCAGCAGCCAAGGATGGGGTTACGAGCAGTACTTC. The rearrangement uses TRBV11-1 and TRBJ2-7; D is unclear. Trimming took off 5 bases at V and 4 bases at J, with 12 bases between the two ends. Germline V gene data show CDR1 as SGHAT and CDR2 as FQDESV (reference sequence). The length of the CDR3 is 13 residues. Looking up the rest from reference TRBV11-1 and TRBJ2-7 gives the full variable domain: EAEVAQSPRYKITEKSQAVAFWCDPISGHATLYWYRQILGQGPELLVQFQDESVVDDSQLPKDRFSAERLKGVDSTLKIQPAELGDSAMYLCASSQGWGYEQYFGPGTRLTVT.

The rearrangement uses TRBV7-9 and TRBJ2-5; D is perhaps TRBD1 or TRBD2 (5 bases each). The V and J ends lost 2 bases and 3 bases respectively, with 10 bases between them. Germline CDR1 is SEHNR and CDR2 is FQNEAQ (reference sequence). The CDR3 has 14 residues. CDR3 DNA sequence: TGTGCCAGCAGCTTACGGTTGGGGGAAGAGACCCAGTACTTC. This encodes CASSLRLGEETQYF.

The genes are TRBV9 and TRBJ2-7, with TRBD2 matching over 10 bases. The CDR3 runs 15 residues. The germline V gene has CDR1 SGDLS and CDR2 YYNGEE. J gave up 1 base and V 4 bases, and 5 bases lay outside the gene matches. DNA for the CDR3: TGTGCCAGCAGCTCAGGACTAGCGGAGTCCTACGAGCAGTACTTC. As protein: CASSSGLAESYEQYF.

Concerning this clone itself: One end of the junction varies from germline; a read error may be responsible. The rearrangement joins TRBV5-1 to TRBJ2-3; the match to TRBD1 covers 8 bases. The length of the CDR3 is 15 residues. CDR1 is SGHRS and CDR2 is YFSETQ in the germline V gene. The CDR3 loop is CASSFLRATGVKRGF. DNA for the CDR3: TGCGCCAGCAGCTTTTTGAGGGCGACAGGGGTAAAGAGAGGTTTT.

This chain uses TRBV28 with TRBJ1-5; D gene unclear. V lost 3 bases, J lost 0 bases, and 9 bases lay in between. The CDR3 sequence is 15 residues long. Germline CDR1 reads MDHEN; CDR2 reads SYDVKM. DNA for the CDR3: TGTGCCAGCAGTTTCAGTCGGACTAGCAATCAGCCCCAGCATTTT. Its protein is CASSFSRTSNQPQHF. Looking up the rest from reference TRBV28 and TRBJ1-5 gives the full variable domain: DVKVTQSSRYLVKRTGEKVFLECVQDMDHENMFWYRQDPGLGLRLIYFSYDVKMKEKGDIPEGYSVSREKKERFSLILESASTNQTSMYLCASSFSRTSNQPQHFGDGTRLSIL.

This clone was detected only once. The CDR3 sequence: CASSLRQGAEGNTIYF. DNA of the CDR3: TGTGCCAGCAGCTTACGACAGGGGGCGGAAGGAAACACCATATATTTT. The rearrangement uses TRBV11-2 and TRBJ1-3, with 10 bases identical to TRBD1. Germline V gene data show CDR1 as SGHAT and CDR2 as FQNNGV. The CDR3 contains 16 residues. V shed 2 bases, J shed 4 bases, and the junction held 5 bases outside the gene matches. Based on the CDR3 plus reference TRBV11-2 and TRBJ1-3, the full variable domain is EAGVAQSPRYKIIEKRQSVAFWCNPISGHATLYWYQQILGQGPKLLIQFQNNGVVDDSQLPKDRFSAERLKGVDSTLKIQPAKLEDSAVYLCASSLRQGAEGNTIYFGEGSWLTVV.

This chain connects TRBV28 to TRBJ2-2; possible D gene TRBD2, 6 bases. The germline V gene has CDR1 MDHEN and CDR2 SYDVKM. The germline V and J ends were trimmed by 3 bases and 6 bases, with 11 bases remaining between them. The CDR3 sequence is 14 residues long. For the CDR3, the DNA is TGTGCCAGCAGTTTCGGCCTAGCGTCCGGGGAGCTGTTTTTT. The encoded protein is CASSFGLASGELFF.

Remarks on this clone: An end of the junction differs from the germline gene, which may be a read error. The chain carries TRBV7-9 and TRBJ1-2; D may be TRBD1 (6 bases). The CDR3 length is 15 residues. Germline-derived CDR1 and CDR2 are SEHNR and FQNEAQ (reference sequence). DNA of the CDR3: TGTGCCAGCAGCTGGGGGCGGGGCTTAAACTATGGCCACACCTTC. Protein product: CASSWGRGLNYGHTF.

The chain uses TRBV5-5 and TRBJ2-5; D remains unclear. The CDR3 loop spans 16 amino acids. Germline V gene data show CDR1 as SGHKS and CDR2 as YYEKEE (reference sequence). V dropped 4 bases and J dropped 3 bases, with 19 bases sitting between them. The CDR3 nucleotides read TGTGCCAGCAGCCCCACAGTTGGACCGAAAGAAGAGACCCAGTACTTC. This gives the protein CASSPTVGPKEETQYF. Full variable domain (remainder filled in from reference TRBV5-5 and TRBJ2-5): DAGVTQSPTHLIKTRGQQVTLRCSPISGHKSVSWYQQVLGQGPQFIFQYYEKEERGRGNFPDRFSARQFPNYSSELNVNALLLGDSALYLCASSPTVGPKEETQYFGPGTRLLVL.

V usage is TRBV2 and J usage is TRBJ1-3; TRBD1 aligns across 8 bases. CDR3 length equals 16 residues. Unmatched junction bases numbered 11, after V lost 7 bases and J lost 3 bases. The germline gives CDR1 SNHLY, CDR2 FYNNEI. The CDR3 DNA reads TGTGCCAGCAATCGACAGGGGCGGGCTAATGGAAACACCATATATTTT. Amino acid sequence: CASNRQGRANGNTIYF. The full variable domain, in which reference TRBV2 and TRBJ1-3 provide the parts outside the CDR3, is EPEVTQTPSHQVTQMGQEVILRCVPISNHLYFYWYRQILGQKVEFLVSFYNNEISEKSEIFDDQFSVERPDGSNFTLKIRSTKLEDSAMYFCASNRQGRANGNTIYFGEGSWLTVV.

This sequence joins TRBV10-3 and TRBJ1-2; weak D call: TRBD1 (6 bases). This CDR3 spans 15 amino acids. V shed 7 bases and J shed 6 bases, with 21 bases lying between them. Germline-derived CDR1 and CDR2 are ENHRY and SYGVKD. The CDR3 coding sequence is TGTGCCATCAAGGTGGGGAGACGGGGGCCCGATGGCTACACCTTC. Translated, it gives CAIKVGRRGPDGYTF.

V and J are TRBV9 and TRBJ2-2; TRBD1 matches 7 bases. J lost 2 bases, V lost 4 bases, and 8 bases had no gene match. From germline, CDR1 is SGDLS and CDR2 YYNGEE. CDR3 size: 16 residues. This chain's CDR3 is CASSSGTDTNTGELFF. CDR3 in DNA: TGTGCCAGCAGCTCAGGGACAGACACTAACACCGGGGAGCTGTTTTTT.

The chain uses TRBV2 and TRBJ1-5; possible D gene TRBD1, 5 bases. The CDR3 spans 16 residues. From germline, CDR1 is SNHLY and CDR2 FYNNEI. Deletions cut 3 bases from V and 1 base from J, with 13 bases between. CDR3 sequence (DNA): TGTGCCAGCAGTGAGACCAACCCAGGGAGCAATCAGCCCCAGCATTTT. Its protein is CASSETNPGSNQPQHF.

This clone was seen just once. The J gene is TRBJ2-1, the V gene TRBV7-3; TRBD2 aligns across 10 bases. Germline CDR1 is SGHTA and CDR2 is FQGTGA. V was clipped by 1 base and J by 5 bases; unmatched bases: 8. The CDR3 spans 17 residues. The CDR3 region has the DNA TGTGCCAGCAGCTTAAATGAAGCTAGCGGGAGCCACAATGAGCAGTTCTTC. Encoded protein: CASSLNEASGSHNEQFF.

The rearrangement joins TRBV2 to TRBJ2-5; D is perhaps TRBD2 (5 bases). This CDR3 comprises 14 residues. CDR1 and CDR2 (germline): SNHLY, FYNNEI. V was shortened by 2 bases and J by 5 bases, with 12 bases between the two germline ends. The CDR3 DNA is TGTGCCAGCAGTGAATACAGCGGCTGGGAGACCCAGTACTTC. It codes for CASSEYSGWETQYF.

This rearrangement joins TRBV6-4 to TRBJ2-3, with 13 bases that match TRBD2. Germline V gene data show CDR1 as MRHNA and CDR2 as SNTAGT. The trim removed 6 bases at V and 4 bases at J, leaving 7 bases unmatched. The CDR3 contains 16 residues. CDR3 region: CASRGTSGKASDTQYF. The CDR3 DNA reads TGTGCCAGCAGGGGGACTAGCGGGAAAGCTTCAGATACGCAGTATTTT.